This T cell receptor (beta chain) was found in a study of blood T cell repertoires in COVID-19. This clone was counted once. CDR3 length equals 18 residues. V shed 6 bases and J 2 bases; nucleotides not matched to a gene: 10. Per the germline V gene, CDR1 is LNHDA and CDR2 is SQIVND (reference sequence). Clones were read by immunoSEQ multiplex PCR, and TCRdb kept only the in-frame ones, dropping some. The table has 330,000 or so clones, about nine tenths seen once. Material: peripheral blood. This TCR derives from a man aged 30-40 years with COVID-19, enrolled during active disease. The chain recombines TRBV19 with TRBJ2-7; TRBD2 aligns across 16 bases. The CDR3 region is CASSWSGLAGGPAYEQYF. CDR3 sequence (DNA): TGTGCCAGTAGCTGGTCGGGACTAGCGGGAGGGCCCGCCTACGAGCAGTACTTC.